A selection of T cell receptor beta chains follows, all from one sample in a study of CXCR3-negative and CXCR3-positive naive CD8 T cells. TCRdb reprocessed the 5' RACE reads, with one entry per CDR3 protein and no DNA. The sample holds 150,000 to 170,000 distinct CDR3 sequences. The sequenced material came from naive CXCR3+ CD8+ T cells from blood. Source of these receptors: a human donor in good health. Some clones in this sample may be carry-over from other donors' samples. Both conserved end residues are part of each CDR3.

cdr3_length	j_call	v_call	cdr3_aa
12	TRBJ2-1	TRBV4-1	CASSQPPGHKFF
14	TRBJ1-2	TRBV10-3	CAISESWLLSGYTF
15	TRBJ2-5	TRBV20-1	CSARRIGLGVETQYF
13	TRBJ2-7	TRBV20-1	CSASQDSSYEQYF
13	TRBJ2-5	TRBV7-2	CASSPGTRGGKYF
15	TRBJ2-3	TRBV14	CASSQQGVSTDTQYF
12	TRBJ1-1	TRBV29-1	CSDRAGDTEAFF
14	TRBJ2-3	TRBV2	CASGGGLSTDTQYF
13	TRBJ2-7	TRBV28	CASSLGPGGEQYF
16	TRBJ2-2	TRBV6-5	CASSYSFSEMTGELFF
18	TRBJ2-3	TRBV7-9	CASSLERMTSGYTDTQYF
15	TRBJ2-1	TRBV29-1	CSFILRDRVNNEQFF
13	TRBJ1-1	TRBV7-9	CASSRKTNTEAFF
17	TRBJ2-2	TRBV7-3	CASSLTGAGANTGELFF
14	TRBJ2-7	TRBV5-4	CASSLGLADYEQYF
14	TRBJ2-7	TRBV27	CASSFSGRSYEQYF
14	TRBJ2-7	TRBV27	CASSPASGSYEQYF
13	TRBJ2-7	TRBV14	CATTWGEGYEQYF
15	TRBJ2-1	TRBV28	CASSPAGLAGDEQFF
11	TRBJ1-1	TRBV29-1	CSTGGNTEAFF
14	TRBJ2-7	TRBV4-1	CASSPSGMGYEQYF
16	TRBJ2-5	TRBV12-3/TRBV12-4	CASSTSTGVPQETQYF
17	TRBJ2-5	TRBV4-2	CASSPRGGRLGQETQYF
13	TRBJ2-7	TRBV29-1	CSVRRESSYEQYF
19	TRBJ2-5	TRBV11-2	CASSLGGQTTEGVQETQYF
15	TRBJ2-1	TRBV28	CASSFLRDSYNEQFF
20	TRBJ2-1	TRBV5-5	CASSELAGGLGSTPHNEQFF
11	TRBJ2-7	TRBV4-2	CASKFGNEQYF
16	TRBJ2-7	TRBV5-1	CASSLLQGAGIYEQYF